These 20 T cell receptor beta chains share one sample of origin, sequenced in a study of blood T cell repertoires in COVID-19. Produced via immunoSEQ multiplex PCR; TCRdb's table is partial and in-frame only. The data hold about 380,000 clones, with 88% observed a single time. The specimen was PBMCs or T cells enriched from blood (not recorded which). The receptors come from a woman aged 18-30 years who had recovered from COVID-19.

CDR3 amino acids: CASSQGRGTDTQYF. For the CDR3, the DNA is TGTGCCAGCAGCCAAGGGAGGGGAACAGATACGCAGTATTTT. The chain links TRBV3-1 (or the pseudogene TRBV3-2) to TRBJ2-3, with TRBD2 as a possible D gene (6 bases). The CDR3 covers 14 residues. The germline V and J ends were trimmed by 1 base and 3 bases, with 8 bases remaining between them. In germline, CDR1 is LGHDT, CDR2 YNNKEL (reference sequence).

The V and J genes are TRBV7-9 and TRBJ1-1; the D gene is possibly TRBD1 (5 bases). The ends were cut back, 6 bases at V and 3 bases at J, with 11 bases in the middle. The germline gives CDR1 SEHNR, CDR2 FQNEAQ (reference sequence). The CDR3 is 13 amino acids. In DNA, the CDR3 is TGTGCCAGCAGTGCGGGGGAACACACTGAAGCTTTCTTT. It yields the protein CASSAGEHTEAFF. Drawing the rest from reference TRBV7-9 and TRBJ1-1, the complete variable domain is DTGVSQNPRHKITKRGQNVTFRCDPISEHNRLYWYRQTLGQGPEFLTYFQNEAQLEKSRLLSDRFSAERPKGSFSTLEIQRTEQGDSAMYLCASSAGEHTEAFFGQGTRLTVV.

This sequence joins TRBV5-1 and TRBJ2-5; 8 positions match TRBD1. Germline V lookup: CDR1 SGHRS, CDR2 YFSETQ. The CDR3 runs to 17 residues. Germline trimming cut 2 bases from V and 4 bases from J; bases unmatched to any gene: 13. CDR3 residues: CASSFTDRAQPRETQYF. The CDR3 region has the DNA TGCGCCAGCAGCTTCACGGACAGGGCCCAACCACGAGAGACCCAGTACTTC.

This clone appeared once. The chain links TRBV11-2 to TRBJ1-6; 9 bases are a match to TRBD1. The ends lost 5 bases at V and 9 bases at J; junction bases unmatched: 8. CDR3 size: 15 residues. CDR1 SGHAT and CDR2 FQNNGV come from the germline V gene. This CDR3 reads CASSPPGQGSSPLHF. The CDR3 DNA reads as TGTGCCAGCAGCCCCCCGGGACAGGGTAGTTCACCCCTCCACTTT.

The genes are TRBV2 and TRBJ1-2; 8 positions agree with TRBD1. The ends lost 7 bases at V and 8 bases at J; junction bases unmatched: 21. CDR3 size: 17 residues. Germline V gene lookup returns CDR1 SNHLY and CDR2 FYNNEI. The CDR3 reads CASTHGTGNELREGYTF. The CDR3 nucleotides are TGTGCCAGCACCCATGGGACAGGAAACGAGTTAAGGGAAGGCTACACCTTC.

The gene calls are TRBV5-1 and TRBJ1-2; 10 bases agree with TRBD1. The CDR3 has 15 residues. Germline CDR1 SGHRS, CDR2 YFSETQ. Germline trimming cut 2 bases from V and 5 bases from J; bases unmatched to any gene: 6. CDR3 coding DNA: TGCGCCAGCAGCTTAGAGCCGGGACAGGGGTATGGCTACACCTTC. It translates to CASSLEPGQGYGYTF. Based on the CDR3 plus reference TRBV5-1 and TRBJ1-2, the full variable domain is KAGVTQTPRYLIKTRGQQVTLSCSPISGHRSVSWYQQTPGQGLQFLFEYFSETQRNKGNFPGRFSGRQFSNSRSEMNVSTLELGDSALYLCASSLEPGQGYGYTFGSGTRLTVV.

The rearrangement joins TRBV9 to TRBJ2-1, with D possibly TRBD2 on 5 matching bases. The germline gives CDR1 SGDLS, CDR2 YYNGEE. The V gene lost 0 bases and the J gene lost 6 bases, with 10 bases spanning the gap. The CDR3 contains 14 residues. CDR3 in DNA: TGTGCCAGCAGCGTAGGGGGTAGCGTCAATGAGCAGTTCTTC. It yields the protein CASSVGGSVNEQFF.

J is TRBJ2-4 and V is TRBV6-2 or TRBV6-3; the match to TRBD1 covers 9 bases. The V segment lost 0 bases and the J segment 8 bases; nucleotides outside the gene matches: 8. CDR1 and CDR2 (germline): MNHEY, SVGEGT. The CDR3 consists of 16 residues. The CDR3 region is CASSYSRTGDGDIQYF. CDR3 sequence (DNA): TGTGCCAGCAGTTACTCGAGGACAGGGGACGGGGACATTCAGTACTTC.

The chain links TRBV5-1 to TRBJ2-1; 10 nucleotides match TRBD1. The germline V gene has CDR1 SGHRS and CDR2 YFSETQ. This CDR3 region has 15 residues. J gave up 4 bases and V 4 bases, and 5 bases lay outside the gene matches. The CDR3 spells CASSPGTGDYNEQFF. CDR3 DNA sequence: TGCGCCAGCAGCCCAGGGACAGGGGATTACAATGAGCAGTTCTTC.

This clone was counted a few times. The chain uses TRBV2 and TRBJ1-2, with TRBD1 identical over 12 bases. In germline, CDR1 is SNHLY, CDR2 FYNNEI. Losses at the gene ends were 3 bases for V and 5 bases for J; bases not matched to a gene: 16. The CDR3 runs 19 residues. The DNA for the CDR3 is TGTGCCAGCAGTGATCCCAACCCCCCGGGACAGGGGGCTGGGTATGGCTACACCTTC. As protein: CASSDPNPPGQGAGYGYTF.

The chain combines TRBV2 with TRBJ2-1, with 9 positions matching TRBD2. The CDR3 runs to 14 residues. The V and J ends lost 4 bases and 7 bases, in that order; junction bases with no gene match: 5. Per germline, CDR1 SNHLY and CDR2 FYNNEI. The CDR3 region is CASSASGAINEQFF. The CDR3 nucleotides are TGTGCCAGCAGTGCTAGCGGGGCTATTAATGAGCAGTTCTTC.

The V call is TRBV19, the J call TRBJ1-1, with D maybe TRBD1 (5 bases). V was cut by 3 bases and J by 4 bases, with 9 bases left in between. CDR1 is LNHDA, CDR2 SQIVND, per germline (reference sequence). The CDR3 loop spans 13 amino acids. This CDR3 reads CASSMGGGTEAFF. For the CDR3, the DNA is TGTGCCAGTAGTATGGGCGGGGGCACTGAAGCTTTCTTT.

The chain recombines TRBV9 with TRBJ2-2; TRBD2 is a possible D gene (6 bases). Germline CDR1 is SGDLS and CDR2 is YYNGEE. Deletions cut 0 bases from V and 4 bases from J, with 13 bases between. The CDR3 length is 16 residues. The chain's CDR3 is CASSVGRGGATGELFF. CDR3 in DNA: TGTGCCAGCAGCGTAGGGCGGGGCGGGGCCACCGGGGAGCTGTTTTTT.

The chain employs TRBV14 and TRBJ2-7, with 11 nucleotides matching TRBD1. There are 15 residues in the CDR3. J gave up 3 bases and V 3 bases, and 4 bases lay outside the gene matches. The germline CDR1 and CDR2 sequences are SGHDN and FVKESK. As DNA, the CDR3 is TGTGCCAGCAGCCACGGACAGGGGGCGAGCTACGAGCAGTACTTC. Its translation is CASSHGQGASYEQYF.

The chain employs TRBV5-6 and TRBJ1-6; 7 positions agree with TRBD1. Germline lookup yields CDR1 SGHDT and CDR2 YYEEEE. The CDR3 sequence is 14 residues long. The V segment lost 4 bases and the J segment 9 bases; nucleotides outside the gene matches: 7. CDR3 residues: CASSSSGGPSPLHF. CDR3 in DNA: TGTGCCAGCAGCAGCTCAGGGGGTCCTTCACCCCTCCACTTT. Drawing the rest from reference TRBV5-6 and TRBJ1-6, the complete variable domain is DAGVTQSPTHLIKTRGQQVTLRCSPKSGHDTVSWYQQALGQGPQFIFQYYEEEERQRGNFPDRFSGHQFPNYSSELNVNALLLGDSALYLCASSSSGGPSPLHFGNGTRLTVT.

The CDR3 here is CASSNKATVTSSGANVLTF. The CDR3 nucleotides are TGTGCCAGCAGCAACAAAGCCACAGTGACCTCCTCTGGGGCCAACGTCCTGACTTTC. The chain couples TRBV21-1 to TRBJ2-6; TRBD1, the D gene given by the table, was not confirmed from the DNA. TRBV21-1 is flagged as a pseudogene. The CDR3 consists of 19 residues.

CDR3 loop: CASSLQGSIPLHF. In DNA form, the CDR3 reads TGTGCCAGCAGCTTGCAGGGTAGTATTCCCCTCCACTTT. The chain joins TRBV5-4 to TRBJ1-6; maybe TRBD1 (5 bases). Germline assignment: CDR1 SGHNT and CDR2 YYREEE (reference sequence). CDR3 length: 13 residues. Between the trimmed V and J ends, which lost 1 base and 13 bases, there was a span of 12 bases.

The rearrangement uses TRBV5-1 and TRBJ1-1; 7 bases map to TRBD1. Germline lookup yields CDR1 SGHRS and CDR2 YFSETQ. After removal of 4 bases from V and 9 bases from J, the junction contained 15 bases not matched to a gene. This CDR3 comprises 15 residues. The CDR3, as DNA: TGCGCCAGCAGCAATGGGACAGCGTATCTATTTAAAGCTTTCTTT. Protein sequence: CASSNGTAYLFKAFF.

The chain carries TRBV30 and TRBJ2-5, with TRBD1 matching 7 bases. The CDR3 runs to 16 residues. Losses at the gene ends were 5 bases for V and 5 bases for J; bases not matched to a gene: 17. From germline, CDR1 is GTSNPN and CDR2 SVGIG (reference sequence). The CDR3 protein is CAWGTGQSYPGETQYF. DNA of the CDR3: TGTGCCTGGGGCACGGGACAGTCTTATCCGGGGGAGACCCAGTACTTC.

The chain recombines TRBV5-1 with TRBJ1-2; D remains ambiguous. The CDR3 sequence is 13 residues long. The germline V gene encodes CDR1 SGHRS and CDR2 YFSETQ. V was trimmed by 3 bases and J by 6 bases, leaving 12 bases between them. CDR3 bases: TGCGCCAGCAGCTCGCAGGAAAACCATGGCTACACCTTC. This sequence encodes CASSSQENHGYTF.